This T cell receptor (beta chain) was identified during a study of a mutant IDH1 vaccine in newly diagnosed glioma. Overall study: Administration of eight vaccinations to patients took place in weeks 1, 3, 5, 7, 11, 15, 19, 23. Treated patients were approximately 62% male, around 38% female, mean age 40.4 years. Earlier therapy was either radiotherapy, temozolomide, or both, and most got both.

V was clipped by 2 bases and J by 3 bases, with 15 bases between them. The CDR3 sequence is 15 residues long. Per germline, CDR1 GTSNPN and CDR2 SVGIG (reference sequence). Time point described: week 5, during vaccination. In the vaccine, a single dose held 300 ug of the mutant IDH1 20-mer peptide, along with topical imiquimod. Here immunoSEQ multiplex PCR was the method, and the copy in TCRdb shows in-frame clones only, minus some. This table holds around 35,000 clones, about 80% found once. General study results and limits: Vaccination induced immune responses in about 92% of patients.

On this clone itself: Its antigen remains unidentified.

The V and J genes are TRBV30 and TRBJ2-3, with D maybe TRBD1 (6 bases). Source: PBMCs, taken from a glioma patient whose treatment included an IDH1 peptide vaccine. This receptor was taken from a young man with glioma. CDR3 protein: CAWSSTGMGTDTQYF. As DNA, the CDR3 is TGTGCCTGGAGTTCTACAGGGATGGGAACAGATACGCAGTATTTT.